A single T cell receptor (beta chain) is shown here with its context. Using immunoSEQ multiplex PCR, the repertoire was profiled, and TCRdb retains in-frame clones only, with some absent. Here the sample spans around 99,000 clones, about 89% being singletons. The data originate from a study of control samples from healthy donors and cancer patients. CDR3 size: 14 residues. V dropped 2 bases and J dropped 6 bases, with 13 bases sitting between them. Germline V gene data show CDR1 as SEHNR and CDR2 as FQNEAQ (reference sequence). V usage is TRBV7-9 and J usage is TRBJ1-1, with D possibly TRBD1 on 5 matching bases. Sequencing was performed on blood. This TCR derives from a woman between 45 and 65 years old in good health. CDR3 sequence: CASSLPGRVAEAFF. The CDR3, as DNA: TGTGCCAGCAGCTTACCCGGCAGGGTGGCTGAAGCTTTCTTT.